This is a list of T cell receptor beta chains from one sample in a study of tumor-infiltrating lymphocytes in localized non-small cell lung cancer. This table comes from immunoSEQ multiplex PCR, and its TCRdb copy is limited to in-frame clones, with some not included. The sample lists 15,000 to 20,000 clones, almost 70% seen once, with 6.5% in the top ten. The sample consisted of lung tumor tissue. The receptors originated from a human donor with non-small cell lung cancer. Each CDR3 is given with its conserved first and last residue. D genes are given only for firm matches. Clone size, where shown, is once, few, many, or a class for clones that have expanded.

abundance: NA; j_gene: TRBJ2-7; d_gene: NA; v_gene: TRBV7-2; CDR3aa: CASSSRESSYEQYF; CDR3nt: TGTGCCAGCAGCTCACGAGAGAGCTCCTACGAGCAGTACTTC
abundance: NA; j_gene: TRBJ2-7; d_gene: TRBD1; v_gene: TRBV5-8; CDR3aa: CASSLRGQGTYEQYF; CDR3nt: TGTGCCAGCAGCTTGCGGGGACAGGGAACCTACGAGCAGTACTTC
abundance: NA; j_gene: TRBJ2-3; d_gene: TRBD2; v_gene: TRBV7-2; CDR3aa: CASRQLAGSTDTQYF; CDR3nt: TGTGCCAGCAGGCAGTTAGCGGGGAGCACAGATACGCAGTATTTT
abundance: NA; j_gene: TRBJ2-5; d_gene: NA; v_gene: TRBV6-5; CDR3aa: CASSPRQETQYF; CDR3nt: TGTGCCAGCAGTCCCCGGCAAGAGACCCAGTACTTC
abundance: NA; j_gene: TRBJ2-5; d_gene: TRBD2; v_gene: TRBV29-1; CDR3aa: CSVHLAGGARTQYF; CDR3nt: TGCAGCGTTCACTTAGCGGGGGGCGCCCGGACCCAGTACTTC
abundance: NA; j_gene: TRBJ1-5; d_gene: TRBD1; v_gene: TRBV5-1; CDR3aa: CASSRTGTGDGQPQHF; CDR3nt: TGCGCCAGCAGTCGAACCGGGACAGGGGATGGACAGCCCCAGCATTTT
abundance: NA; j_gene: TRBJ2-7; d_gene: NA; v_gene: TRBV29-1; CDR3aa: CSVERGSLARYF; CDR3nt: TGCAGCGTTGAGAGGGGGTCCCTCGCACGGTACTTC
abundance: NA; j_gene: TRBJ1-2; d_gene: NA; v_gene: TRBV7-2; CDR3aa: CASSLGAVYGYTF; CDR3nt: TGTGCCAGCAGCTTAGGGGCAGTCTATGGCTACACCTTC
abundance: few; j_gene: TRBJ2-5; d_gene: NA; v_gene: TRBV11-2; CDR3aa: CASSLGVGGETQYF; CDR3nt: TGTGCCAGCAGCTTGGGAGTAGGTGGAGAGACCCAGTACTTC
abundance: few; j_gene: TRBJ2-2; d_gene: TRBD2; v_gene: TRBV7-9; CDR3aa: CASSLADRNTGELFF; CDR3nt: TGTGCCAGCAGTCTAGCGGATCGTAACACCGGGGAGCTGTTTTTT
abundance: NA; j_gene: TRBJ2-5; d_gene: NA; v_gene: TRBV29-1; CDR3aa: CIRGETQYF; CDR3nt: TGCATCCGAGGAGAGACCCAGTACTTC
abundance: NA; j_gene: TRBJ1-2; d_gene: TRBD1; v_gene: TRBV27; CDR3aa: CASSRDRSRTNYGYTF; CDR3nt: TGTGCCAGCAGTCGGGACAGGAGCCGGACTAACTATGGCTACACCTTC
abundance: NA; j_gene: TRBJ1-5; d_gene: NA; v_gene: TRBV9; CDR3aa: CASSVGNSNQPQHF; CDR3nt: TGTGCCAGCAGCGTAGGTAATAGCAATCAGCCCCAGCATTTT
abundance: large; j_gene: TRBJ1-1; d_gene: NA; v_gene: TRBV6-5; CDR3aa: CASRGVGQPNTEAFF; CDR3nt: TGTGCCAGCAGGGGGGTCGGCCAGCCGAACACTGAAGCTTTCTTT
abundance: once; j_gene: TRBJ2-1; d_gene: NA; v_gene: TRBV5-6; CDR3aa: CASSLTGTRDEQFF; CDR3nt: TGTGCCAGCAGCTTGACAGGGACAAGGGATGAGCAGTTCTTC
abundance: NA; j_gene: TRBJ2-7; d_gene: TRBD1; v_gene: TRBV10-2; CDR3aa: CASSEPDRGPPYEQYF; CDR3nt: TGCGCCAGCAGTGAGCCTGACAGGGGGCCCCCCTACGAGCAGTACTTC
abundance: NA; j_gene: TRBJ2-5; d_gene: NA; v_gene: TRBV28; CDR3aa: CASSFRARYQETQYF; CDR3nt: TGTGCCAGCAGTTTTAGGGCGAGGTACCAAGAGACCCAGTACTTC
abundance: NA; j_gene: TRBJ2-1; d_gene: TRBD2; v_gene: TRBV5-5; CDR3aa: CASRTSGLVKFYNEQFF; CDR3nt: TGTGCCAGTAGGACTAGCGGGTTGGTAAAGTTCTACAATGAGCAGTTCTTC
abundance: NA; j_gene: TRBJ1-2; d_gene: NA; v_gene: TRBV7-8; CDR3aa: CASTSQAFNYGYTF; CDR3nt: TGTGCCAGCACCTCACAGGCCTTTAACTATGGCTACACCTTC
abundance: NA; j_gene: TRBJ1-2; d_gene: NA; v_gene: TRBV7-9; CDR3aa: CASSLEGYGYTF; CDR3nt: TGTGCCAGCAGCTTAGAGGGTTATGGCTACACCTTC
abundance: NA; j_gene: TRBJ2-1; d_gene: NA; v_gene: TRBV9; CDR3aa: CASSVDHEQFF; CDR3nt: TGTGCCAGCAGCGTAGACCATGAGCAGTTCTTC
abundance: NA; j_gene: TRBJ2-1; d_gene: NA; v_gene: TRBV6-6; CDR3aa: CASSYSNEQFF; CDR3nt: TGTGCCAGCAGTTACAGTAATGAGCAGTTCTTC
abundance: NA; j_gene: TRBJ2-5; d_gene: NA; v_gene: TRBV11-2; CDR3aa: CASSLGQTQYF; CDR3nt: TGTGCCAGCAGCTTAGGGCAGACCCAGTACTTC
abundance: NA; j_gene: TRBJ1-4; d_gene: TRBD1; v_gene: TRBV6-1; CDR3aa: CASSEKGQGIFNEKLFF; CDR3nt: TGTGCCAGCAGTGAAAAGGGACAGGGGATCTTCAATGAAAAACTGTTTTTT
abundance: NA; j_gene: TRBJ1-2; d_gene: NA; v_gene: TRBV5-1; CDR3aa: CASSLLGAYGYTF; CDR3nt: TGCGCCAGCAGCTTGTTGGGGGCCTATGGCTACACCTTC
abundance: NA; j_gene: TRBJ2-3; d_gene: NA; v_gene: TRBV7-9; CDR3aa: CASSLRGVGADTQYF; CDR3nt: TGTGCCAGCAGCTTAAGGGGGGTTGGGGCAGATACGCAGTATTTT
abundance: NA; j_gene: TRBJ1-2; d_gene: TRBD1; v_gene: TRBV30; CDR3aa: CAWVDRSMGGYGYTF; CDR3nt: TGTGCCTGGGTGGACAGGTCAATGGGGGGTTATGGCTACACCTTC
abundance: NA; j_gene: TRBJ2-5; d_gene: NA; v_gene: TRBV18; CDR3aa: CASSPDLQETQYF; CDR3nt: TGTGCCAGCTCACCTGACTTACAAGAGACCCAGTACTTC
abundance: NA; j_gene: TRBJ1-5; d_gene: NA; v_gene: TRBV6-6; CDR3aa: CASSSRIDRYNQPQHF; CDR3nt: TGTGCCAGCAGTTCTAGGATCGACAGGTATAATCAGCCCCAGCATTTT
abundance: NA; j_gene: TRBJ1-2; d_gene: NA; v_gene: TRBV18; CDR3aa: CASSPPTRDIYGYTF; CDR3nt: TGTGCCAGCTCACCACCAACTCGGGACATCTATGGCTACACCTTC
abundance: few; j_gene: TRBJ1-4; d_gene: NA; v_gene: TRBV28; CDR3aa: CASFTRDLGGKLFF; CDR3nt: TGTGCCAGCTTCACCCGGGACCTAGGTGGAAAACTGTTTTTT